The 5 T cell receptor beta chains below all came from one sample that was sequenced in a study of cytomegalovirus exposure and HLA in healthy donors. PCR primers comprised 60 Vbeta and 13 Jbeta primers. Sequencing used immunoSEQ multiplex PCR; TCRdb keeps in-frame clones, though not all of them. The sample has about 120,000 clones; 75% to 90% are singletons. The sequenced material came from PBMCs. Receptors were obtained from a man aged 35 to 55 in good health and CMV-seronegative.

The genes are TRBV7-6 and TRBJ1-4; perhaps TRBD1 as D (5 bases). Germline V gene data show CDR1 as SGHVS and CDR2 as FNYEAQ. V lost 5 bases, J lost 7 bases, and 20 bases lay in between. The CDR3 length is 16 residues. The chain's CDR3 is CASSPSSGWDREKLFF. The CDR3 coding sequence is TGTGCCAGCAGCCCCTCCTCAGGGTGGGATCGTGAAAAACTGTTTTTT.

This clone was counted between two and nine times. The genes are TRBV11-2 and TRBJ2-3; D is possibly TRBD2 (5 bases). The CDR3 is 13 amino acids. CDR1 and CDR2 (germline): SGHAT, FQNNGV. Deletions cut 5 bases from V and 1 base from J, with 7 bases between. CDR3 loop: CASSPEGTDTQYF. The CDR3, as DNA: TGTGCCAGCAGCCCGGAGGGCACAGATACGCAGTATTTT. Variable domain in full (rest from reference TRBV11-2 and TRBJ2-3): EAGVAQSPRYKIIEKRQSVAFWCNPISGHATLYWYQQILGQGPKLLIQFQNNGVVDDSQLPKDRFSAERLKGVDSTLKIQPAKLEDSAVYLCASSPEGTDTQYFGPGTRLTVL.

The chain uses TRBV2 and TRBJ2-7; 7 nucleotides match TRBD1. The length of the CDR3 is 15 residues. J lost 2 bases, V lost 6 bases, and 10 bases had no gene match. Germline assignment: CDR1 SNHLY and CDR2 FYNNEI. The CDR3 DNA reads as TGTGCCAGCAGGGCCCCCCGGGACAGTACCTACGAGCAGTACTTC. This translates into CASRAPRDSTYEQYF.

The rearrangement joins TRBV5-1 to TRBJ2-2; 8 bases line up with TRBD1. The CDR3 is 14 residues long. Per the germline V gene, CDR1 is SGHRS and CDR2 is YFSETQ. Unmatched junction bases numbered 1, after V lost 2 bases and J lost 4 bases. CDR3 sequence (DNA): TGCGCCAGCAGCTTTACAGGGGGCACCGGGGAGCTGTTTTTT. Translating it yields CASSFTGGTGELFF.

Comment on this clone: The same CDR3 can be traced to other DNA sequences in this sample. The chain employs TRBV2 and TRBJ1-2; possibly TRBD1 for D (6 bases). This CDR3 spans 14 amino acids. The germline gives CDR1 SNHLY, CDR2 FYNNEI. Trimming pared 6 bases from V and 6 bases from J, leaving 17 bases between. CDR3 DNA sequence: TGTGCCAGCAGCTCAAACCCGGACAGCGATGGCTACACCTTC. Its translation is CASSSNPDSDGYTF.